The 6 T cell receptor beta chains below come from one sample, sequenced in a study of shared clonotypes between healthy human individuals. Here immunoSEQ multiplex PCR was the method, and the copy in TCRdb shows in-frame clones only, minus some. Altogether some 1.4 million clones are present, about 96% being singletons, with the ten largest covering 0.95% to 1.5%. Source material: naive CD4+ T cells sorted from blood. Stated subset: CD45RA+ positively selected. These receptor sequences come from a man aged 25-45 years in good health.

This chain joins TRBV9 and TRBJ2-5; TRBD1 matches at 8 bases. CDR1 SGDLS and CDR2 YYNGEE come from the germline V gene. With 0 bases clipped from V and 5 bases from J, the junction kept 9 bases outside the gene matches. The CDR3 covers 16 residues. The CDR3 protein is CASSVAAGGGWETQYF. CDR3 sequence (DNA): TGTGCCAGCAGCGTAGCGGCAGGGGGCGGTTGGGAGACCCAGTACTTC.

The chain carries TRBV9 and TRBJ2-1, with 8 bases aligning to TRBD2. Looked up from germline, CDR1 is SGDLS and CDR2 is YYNGEE. V was clipped by 4 bases and J by 9 bases; unmatched bases: 9. CDR3 length: 14 amino acids. The CDR3 DNA is TGTGCCAGCAGCCCCCCGGGGGGGACGACTGAGCAGTTCTTC. Residues: CASSPPGGTTEQFF.

This chain joins TRBV15 and TRBJ2-3; 10 bases are a match to TRBD2. Germline CDR1 and CDR2: LNHNV and YYDKDF (reference sequence). V trimming: 8 bases; J trimming: 5 bases; junction bases outside the gene matches: 4. This CDR3 has 13 residues. This CDR3 reads CATLAGVGDTQYF. Written as DNA, the CDR3 is TGTGCCACCCTAGCGGGGGTGGGAGATACGCAGTATTTT.

The chain has TRBV7-6 and TRBJ2-1, with D maybe TRBD2 (6 bases). There are 12 residues in the CDR3. In germline, CDR1 is SGHVS, CDR2 FNYEAQ. V gave up 0 bases and J gave up 9 bases, with 6 bases separating them. The CDR3 DNA follows: TGTGCCAGCAGCTTAGCGCGGGGTGAGCAGTTCTTC. The encoded protein is CASSLARGEQFF.

V is TRBV2 and J is TRBJ1-4; D ambiguous. The CDR3 consists of 14 residues. The V gene lost 7 bases and the J gene lost 0 bases, with 9 bases spanning the gap. The germline V gene encodes CDR1 SNHLY and CDR2 FYNNEI. The CDR3 DNA is TGTGCCAGCATGACGGCCGCAACTAATGAAAAACTGTTTTTT. This encodes CASMTAATNEKLFF.

The CDR3: CASTSPTGNTEAFF. For the CDR3, the DNA is TGTGCCAGCACCTCCCCGACAGGGAACACTGAAGCTTTCTTT. The chain employs TRBV27 and TRBJ1-1, with D perhaps matching TRBD1 (6 bases). CDR1 is MNHEY, CDR2 SMNVEV, per germline (reference sequence). The germline V and J ends were trimmed by 7 bases and 1 base, with 13 bases remaining between them. CDR3 length: 14 amino acids.